The clone carrying this T cell receptor beta chain was observed a handful of times. What it binds is unknown. Other nucleotide sequences in the sample specify the same CDR3. This sample was taken from a study of beta chain features in type 1 diabetes. Study-level results: Shorter TCRB CDR3s, moderately but significantly so, marked every one of the four CD4+ subsets in Type 1 diabetes patients. There was no resolution here of whether HLA type influences TCRB rearrangement. Comparison showed that naive, central memory and Treg TCRB repertoires appeared more similar among patients than among healthy donors.

The CDR3 sequence is 13 residues long. V lost 6 bases to trimming and J lost 2 bases, with 11 bases between them. Germline CDR1 MGHDK, CDR2 SYGVNS. Central memory, naive, regulatory and stem cell-like memory CD4+ cells were sorted by CD45RO/CCR7/CD25/CD127/CD95/CD27. TCRB transcripts that were expressed got sequenced, as all of the isolated RNA had been reverse transcribed. Assay: immunoSEQ multiplex PCR; the TCRdb copy retains only in-frame clones and omits some. The data show 350,000 to 450,000 clones, over 11% seen once. The chain employs TRBV25-1 and TRBJ2-7, with unresolved D. The sequenced sample consisted of naive CD4+ T cells from blood. The receptor was isolated from a man aged 25-45 years in good health. The CDR3 DNA reads TGTGCCAGCAGAGGGCAAGGAACCTACGAGCAGTACTTC. This encodes CASRGQGTYEQYF.